This T cell receptor (beta chain) emerged from a study of shared clonotypes between healthy human individuals. Deep was the level at which the assay was run. TCRdb's table, derived via immunoSEQ multiplex PCR, lists solely in-frame clones and lacks some. The table has approximately 110,000 clones, under 70% seen once; the top ten hold around 25%. This clone was counted between two and nine times. Germline CDR1 is SNHLY and CDR2 is FYNNEI. The CDR3 has 13 amino acids. The V gene lost 7 bases and the J gene lost 3 bases, with 13 bases spanning the gap. Those who donated were healthy HIV-negative adults, with no recent acute infections or vaccinations reported.

The clonotype comes from a woman in her 30s in good health. This sequence joins TRBV2 and TRBJ2-7; perhaps TRBD2 as D (5 bases). The sequencing sample was made of memory CD8+ T cells sorted from blood. Subset meaning: CD45RO+ cells pooled with CCR7-negative TemRA cells. The CDR3 reads CASNLSENYEQYF. The DNA of the CDR3 is TGTGCCAGCAACCTTAGCGAAAACTACGAGCAGTACTTC.